This T cell receptor (beta chain) was recorded in a study of OX40 agonist ivuxolimab in advanced cancers. This CDR3 region has 17 residues. Germline CDR1 and CDR2: MGHRA and YSYEKL. With 2 bases removed from V and 1 base from J, the gap between germline ends came to 15 bases. The method was immunoSEQ multiplex PCR; TCRdb's version includes in-frame clones alone and lacks a portion of them. The sample holds around 16,000 clones, around four fifths seen once. The chain joins TRBV4-1 to TRBJ1-5; D is perhaps TRBD1 (6 bases). The clonotype was recovered from an adult with an advanced solid tumor such as melanoma, head and neck, liver or kidney cancer. This specimen was CD4+ or CD8+ T cells sorted from blood, taken in a trial of the OX40 agonist ivuxolimab. DNA for the CDR3: TGCGCCAGCAGCCAATTGACAGGAATAGGGAGCAATCAGCCCCAGCATTTT. It translates to CASSQLTGIGSNQPQHF.